A single sample is the source of the 13 T cell receptor beta chains below, sequenced in a study of shared clonotypes between healthy human individuals. Some clones are missing from TCRdb's copy, which holds only in-frame ones; the method was immunoSEQ multiplex PCR. The sample yields over a million clones, approximately 78% seen once. Sequencing used memory CD4+ T cells from PBMCs. Subset given: CD45RA-negative fraction. These receptors were collected from a man aged 18 to 35 in good health. Some clones in this sample may be carry-over from other donors' samples.

This rearrangement joins TRBV7-9 to TRBJ2-1, with unresolved D. Germline-derived CDR1 and CDR2 are SEHNR and FQNEAQ (reference sequence). The length of the CDR3 is 12 residues. Trimming cost V 4 bases and J 12 bases, with 13 bases left between them. The CDR3 here is CASSSTRVSQFF. Here the CDR3 DNA reads TGTGCCAGCAGCTCTACTCGCGTTTCGCAGTTCTTC.

CDR3 in amino acids: CASSREGGNQPQHF. The DNA of the CDR3 is TGTGCCAGCAGTCGCGAGGGGGGAAATCAGCCCCAGCATTTT. This rearrangement joins TRBV27 to TRBJ1-5; a possible D gene is TRBD1 (6 bases). Trimming cost V 5 bases and J 4 bases, with 12 bases left between them. The germline V gene encodes CDR1 MNHEY and CDR2 SMNVEV (reference sequence). The CDR3 is 14 amino acids.

The genes are TRBV27 and TRBJ1-5, with a weak D call TRBD1 (6 bases). The germline gives CDR1 MNHEY, CDR2 SMNVEV (reference sequence). The V gene lost 5 bases and the J gene lost 7 bases, with 15 bases spanning the gap. The CDR3 is made up of 14 amino acids. The CDR3 coding sequence is TGTGCCAGCAGTCGTACAGGGAGCGGGCAGCCCCAGCATTTT. It is translated as CASSRTGSGQPQHF.

This chain links TRBV7-3 with TRBJ1-1, with D possibly being TRBD1 (6 bases). The CDR3 contains 13 residues. The ends were cut back, 5 bases at V and 5 bases at J, with 12 bases in the middle. CDR1 and CDR2 from the germline V gene are SGHTA and FQGTGA. Written as DNA, the CDR3 is TGTGCCAGCAGCAGTACCGGGACAACTGAAGCTTTCTTT. As protein: CASSSTGTTEAFF. Full variable domain (remainder filled in from reference TRBV7-3 and TRBJ1-1): GAGVSQTPSNKVTEKGKYVELRCDPISGHTALYWYRQSLGQGPEFLIYFQGTGAADDSGLPNDRFFAVRPEGSVSTLKIQRTERGDSAVYLCASSSTGTTEAFFGQGTRLTVV.

The CDR3 sequence: CSVAFQGGWNQPQHF. Here the CDR3 DNA reads TGCAGCGTTGCCTTTCAGGGTGGATGGAATCAGCCCCAGCATTTT. The chain joins TRBV29-1 to TRBJ1-5, with D tentatively TRBD1 (5 bases). Trimming pared 4 bases from V and 4 bases from J, leaving 17 bases between. The CDR3 runs 15 residues. CDR1 is SQVTM, CDR2 ANQGSEA, per germline.

The J gene is TRBJ1-5, the V gene TRBV5-1; tentatively, D is TRBD1 (6 bases). CDR3 length: 15 residues. Germline lookup yields CDR1 SGHRS and CDR2 YFSETQ. The V gene lost 5 bases and the J gene lost 6 bases, with 18 bases spanning the gap. The CDR3, as DNA: TGCGCCAGCAGGCCGACGGGGGCGCCCGGTCAGCCCCAGCATTTT. Amino acid sequence: CASRPTGAPGQPQHF. The whole variable domain, filled in from reference TRBV5-1 and TRBJ1-5, reads KAGVTQTPRYLIKTRGQQVTLSCSPISGHRSVSWYQQTPGQGLQFLFEYFSETQRNKGNFPGRFSGRQFSNSRSEMNVSTLELGDSALYLCASRPTGAPGQPQHFGDGTRLSIL.

The chain's CDR3 is CASSTGGLAGGLADTQYF. The DNA for the CDR3 is TGTGCCAGCAGCACCGGAGGACTAGCGGGAGGCTTGGCAGATACGCAGTATTTT. The V gene is TRBV9, the J gene TRBJ2-3; TRBD2 aligns across 14 bases. The J segment lost 4 bases and the V segment lost 4 bases, leaving 11 bases of the junction unmatched. There are 18 residues in the CDR3. Germline V gene data show CDR1 as SGDLS and CDR2 as YYNGEE.

V is TRBV15 and J is TRBJ1-1; tentatively, D is TRBD1 (5 bases). This CDR3 has 15 amino acids. V was trimmed by 1 base and J by 0 bases, leaving 9 bases between them. CDR1 and CDR2 (germline): LNHNV, YYDKDF (reference sequence). The CDR3 DNA is TGTGCCACCAGCAGAGGAGGGGACCTGAACACTGAAGCTTTCTTT. Translating it yields CATSRGGDLNTEAFF.

There are a few counts of this clone. The V call is TRBV18, the J call TRBJ1-5; the D gene is possibly TRBD1 (5 bases). With 5 bases removed from V and 6 bases from J, the gap between germline ends came to 20 bases. The CDR3 length is 16 residues. Germline V gene sequence: CDR1 KGHSH, CDR2 LQKENI. CDR3 region: CASSGVGGRASQPQHF. DNA for the CDR3: TGTGCCAGCTCAGGGGTTGGGGGTCGCGCTAGTCAGCCCCAGCATTTT.

The chain links TRBV25-1 to TRBJ2-5, with a tentative D call TRBD2 (5 bases). V was cut by 7 bases and J by 5 bases, with 14 bases left in between. This CDR3 region has 13 residues. Germline-derived CDR1 and CDR2 are MGHDK and SYGVNS. The CDR3 is CASTHGVLETQYF. The CDR3 coding sequence is TGTGCCAGCACGCACGGGGTCTTGGAGACCCAGTACTTC. Full variable domain (missing parts from reference TRBV25-1 and TRBJ2-5): EADIYQTPRYLVIGTGKKITLECSQTMGHDKMYWYQQDPGMELHLIHYSYGVNSTEKGDLSSESTVSRIRTEHFPLTLESARPSHTSQYLCASTHGVLETQYFGPGTRLLVL.

The rearrangement links TRBV4-2 to TRBJ2-2; D not certain. Germline CDR1 reads LGHNA; CDR2 reads YNFKEQ. CDR3 length: 16 residues. V was shortened by 1 base and J by 0 bases, with 9 bases between the two germline ends. The CDR3 here is CASSQVGGTNTGELFF. CDR3 DNA: TGTGCCAGCAGCCAAGTTGGCGGAACGAACACCGGGGAGCTGTTTTTT.

The J gene is TRBJ2-7, the V gene TRBV7-8, with TRBD2 matching 11 bases. The CDR3 runs 17 residues. Germline values: CDR1 SGHVS, CDR2 FQNEAQ. V lost 0 bases and J lost 4; bases outside the gene matches: 8. CDR3 sequence reads: CASSLAPRASGRYEQYF. The CDR3 DNA sequence: TGTGCCAGCAGCTTAGCTCCCAGGGCTAGCGGGAGGTACGAGCAGTACTTC.

This chain links TRBV6-1 with TRBJ2-7, with TRBD1 matching 7 bases. J gave up 1 base and V 5 bases, and 5 bases lay outside the gene matches. CDR1 MNHNS and CDR2 SASEGT come from the germline V gene. This CDR3 is built from 14 residues. CDR3 residues: CASSNRGSSYEQYF. CDR3 nucleotides: TGTGCCAGCAGTAACAGGGGCTCATCCTACGAGCAGTACTTC.